This is a list of T cell receptor beta chains from one sample in a study of cytomegalovirus exposure and HLA in healthy donors. Measured with immunoSEQ multiplex PCR; TCRdb has only the in-frame clones, and not every one. The table has 150,000 to 200,000 clones, 65% to 90% seen once; the top ten hold approximately 2.4%. Sequencing input: PBMCs. These receptors were obtained from a woman between 45 and 60 years old in good health and CMV-seronegative. Both conserved end residues are part of each CDR3. D genes are given only for firm matches. A row's size may be missing; if present it is once, few, many or a size class.

J | D | size | V | DNA | CDR3
TRBJ2-2 | TRBD2 | NA | TRBV5-1 | TGCGCCAGCAGCTTGGAAGCACTAGCGGGTCCCACCGGGGAGCTGCTTTTT | CASSLEALAGPTGELLF
TRBJ2-1 | TRBD2 | NA | TRBV14 | TGTGCCAGCAGCCAAGATAGCGGGAGCTCCTACAATGAGCAGTTCTTC | CASSQDSGSSYNEQFF
TRBJ2-1 | NA | NA | TRBV5-1 | TGCGCCAGCAGCTTGACCTCCCAGGGATTCGAGCAGTTCTTC | CASSLTSQGFEQFF
TRBJ2-1 | TRBD2 | few | TRBV5-4 | TGTGCCAGCAGTCCCGAACCGGGACTAGGTGTCTATGAGCAGTTCTTC | CASSPEPGLGVYEQFF
TRBJ2-3 | NA | NA | TRBV5-4 | TGTGCCAGCAGCCCCCGGGGATCTAGCACAGATACGCAGTATTTT | CASSPRGSSTDTQYF
TRBJ2-3 | TRBD2 | NA | TRBV19 | TGTGCCAGTAGTATCTCCGGGATAGCGGGCGATACTAGCACAGATACGCAGTATTTT | CASSISGIAGDTSTDTQYF
TRBJ2-3 | TRBD2 | NA | TRBV29-1 | TGCAGCGTTGAACGAGCCAGCGGGAGTCCCGATACGCAGTATTTT | CSVERASGSPDTQYF
TRBJ1-3 | TRBD1 | NA | TRBV7-9 | TGTGCCAGCCGCCCCGGGACAGCCGGAAACACCATATATTTT | CASRPGTAGNTIYF
TRBJ2-7 | TRBD2 | NA | TRBV18 | TGTGCCAGCTCACCACGCGCTAGCGGCAGCTCCTACGAGCAGTACTTC | CASSPRASGSSYEQYF
TRBJ2-7 | NA | few | TRBV7-9 | TGTGCCAGCAGCGAGCGAGCCTCGGAGGAGCAGTACTTC | CASSERASEEQYF
TRBJ2-2 | TRBD2 | NA | TRBV4-2 | TGTGCCAGCAGCCTAGCGACTAGCGGGACACTGGACGGGGAGCTGTTTTTT | CASSLATSGTLDGELFF
TRBJ2-3 | NA | NA | TRBV4-1 | TGCGCCAGCAGCCAAGTGAGGACAGCTTCAGATACGCAGTATTTT | CASSQVRTASDTQYF
TRBJ2-7 | NA | NA | TRBV10-3 | TGTGCCATCAGTGACGGGATATCCTACGAGCAGTACTTC | CAISDGISYEQYF
TRBJ1-4 | TRBD1 | NA | TRBV18 | TGTGCCAGCTCACCGTCGGGACAGTCTGAAAAACTGTTTTTT | CASSPSGQSEKLFF
TRBJ1-5 | NA | NA | TRBV7-2 | TGTGCCAGCAGCTTAGCGGGCCTTCGGCAGCCCCAGCATTTT | CASSLAGLRQPQHF
TRBJ1-1 | NA | few | TRBV6-1 | TGTGCCAGCAGTGTACAGGAGAACACTGAAGCTTTCTTT | CASSVQENTEAFF
TRBJ2-2 | NA | NA | TRBV5-1 | TGCGCCAGCAACTCAATGACTCTCGTATCGAACACCGGGGAGCTGTTTTTT | CASNSMTLVSNTGELFF
TRBJ1-4 | NA | once | TRBV18 | TGTGCCAGCTCACCACGGCGGGAAAAACTGTTTTTT | CASSPRREKLFF
TRBJ2-7 | NA | NA | TRBV5-6 | TGTGCCAGCAGCCTTAGCGACGAGCAGTACTTC | CASSLSDEQYF
TRBJ2-7 | TRBD2 | NA | TRBV11-2 | TGTGCCTCCTTGTCGAGCGGGAGCTACGAGCAGTACTTC | CASLSSGSYEQYF
TRBJ1-1 | TRBD1 | NA | TRBV28 | TGTGCCAGCAGTTTGCGGACAGGGGGCACTGAAGCTTTCTTT | CASSLRTGGTEAFF
TRBJ2-3 | TRBD2 | once | TRBV30 | TGTGCCTGGAGTCGCCTGAGCGGGAGGACAGATACGCAGTATTTT | CAWSRLSGRTDTQYF
TRBJ1-4 | TRBD1 | NA | TRBV6-5 | TGTGCCAGCAGTTACGGGACAGGGGGCAGAGAAAAACTGTTTTTT | CASSYGTGGREKLFF
TRBJ1-2 | TRBD1 | few | TRBV7-9 | TGTGCCAGCAGCTTAGACAGGGGATTGAAAGGCTACACCTTC | CASSLDRGLKGYTF
TRBJ1-1 | NA | NA | TRBV5-3 | TGTGCCAGAAGCCCTTTAAGCATTTGGAACACTGAAGCTTTCTTT | CARSPLSIWNTEAFF
TRBJ1-2 | NA | NA | TRBV5-4 | TGTGCCAGCACCCTTGGAGGAGGTAACTATGGCTACACCTTC | CASTLGGGNYGYTF
TRBJ2-3 | NA | NA | TRBV5-1 | TGCGCCAGCAGCTTTAGTGTAATCGGCACAGATACGCAGTATTTT | CASSFSVIGTDTQYF
TRBJ2-6 | TRBD1 | NA | TRBV7-9 | TGTGCCAGCAGCTTAGAGACAGGGGGTATCTCTGGGGCCAACGTCCTGACTTTC | CASSLETGGISGANVLTF
TRBJ2-1 | TRBD2 | NA | TRBV11-1 | TGTGCCAGCAGCTTATTCAGCGGGAATTACTACAATGAGCAGTTCTTC | CASSLFSGNYYNEQFF
TRBJ1-2 | NA | NA | TRBV28 | TGTGCCAGCAGTTTAGCGGGGGAGGCCATCTATGGCTACACCTTC | CASSLAGEAIYGYTF
TRBJ1-2 | TRBD1 | NA | TRBV6-5 | TGTGCCAGCAGGAGGACAGGGGGCGCGTCTGGCTACACCTTC | CASRRTGGASGYTF
TRBJ2-3 | NA | NA | TRBV6-5 | TGTGCCAGCAGTTACTCGATCTCAGGCACAGATACGCAGTATTTT | CASSYSISGTDTQYF
TRBJ1-3 | NA | NA | TRBV18 | TGTGCCAGCCTCCGAGGGGGAACTGGAAACACCATATATTTT | CASLRGGTGNTIYF
TRBJ2-1 | TRBD2 | NA | TRBV5-1 | TGCGCCAGCAGCTTAGGCGGGAGGACCTACAATGAGCAGTTCTTC | CASSLGGRTYNEQFF
TRBJ2-1 | NA | NA | TRBV5-1 | TGCGCCAGCAGCTCGGGAGCGGATTATCACAATGAGCAGTTCTTC | CASSSGADYHNEQFF
TRBJ2-7 | TRBD2 | NA | TRBV28 | TGTGCCAGTGTAGCGGGAGGGCCTCAGTACGAGCAGTACTTC | CASVAGGPQYEQYF
TRBJ2-1 | NA | NA | TRBV11-3 | TGTGCCAGCAGCTTAGGGGTCAGGGGGACTTATGAGCAGTTCTTC | CASSLGVRGTYEQFF
TRBJ2-7 | TRBD2 | NA | TRBV10-3 | TGTGCCATCAGTGAGTCAAGGGTAGGCGGGGGGACCTACGAGCAGTACTTC | CAISESRVGGGTYEQYF
TRBJ2-1 | TRBD2 | NA | TRBV30 | TGTGCCTGGAGCAGGACTAGCGGGAGGTGGAATGAGCAGTTCTTC | CAWSRTSGRWNEQFF
TRBJ1-1 | NA | NA | TRBV28 | TGTGCCAGCAATCCTTCCTCAGGGAGGGCGAACACTGAAGCTTTCTTT | CASNPSSGRANTEAFF
TRBJ2-1 | TRBD2 | NA | TRBV19 | TGTGCCAGTACCGATCGGGGACTAGGGAACAATGAGCAGTTCTTC | CASTDRGLGNNEQFF
TRBJ2-7 | TRBD2 | NA | TRBV15 | TGTGCCACCAGCCGGGGGGGTAGCTCCTACGAGCAGTACTTC | CATSRGGSSYEQYF
TRBJ1-5 | NA | few | TRBV5-6 | TGTGCCAGCAGCCAACAAGGGGATCAGCCCCAGCATTTT | CASSQQGDQPQHF
TRBJ1-3 | NA | NA | TRBV5-1 | TGCGCCAGCAGCGCTCAGGCGTCCGGAAACACCATATATTTT | CASSAQASGNTIYF
TRBJ1-1 | NA | NA | TRBV30 | TGTGCCTGGAGTAACCGGGGGGGGAACACTGAAGCTTTCTTT | CAWSNRGGNTEAFF
TRBJ2-5 | TRBD2 | NA | TRBV14 | TGTGCCAGCAGCCAGCAACTAGCGGGACAAGAGACCCAGTACTTC | CASSQQLAGQETQYF
TRBJ2-7 | NA | NA | TRBV28 | TGTGCCAGCAGTTTATCGGTCGTACAGCACTACGAGCAGTACTTC | CASSLSVVQHYEQYF
TRBJ2-1 | NA | NA | TRBV23-1 | TGCGCCAGCAGTCAATCTTGGCAGGGAATGAATGAGCAGTTCTTC | CASSQSWQGMNEQFF
TRBJ2-7 | TRBD2 | NA | TRBV27 | TGTGCCAGCAGTTCCTCCCGGACTAGCGGCTCCTACGAGCAGTACTTC | CASSSSRTSGSYEQYF
TRBJ2-3 | NA | NA | TRBV5-6 | TGTGCCAGCAGCTTTTTAGGGAGTACTAGCACAGATACGCAGTATTTT | CASSFLGSTSTDTQYF